Below are 31 T cell receptor beta chains sequenced from a single sample in a study of T cells in Graves' hyperthyroidism and ophthalmopathy. The source material, RNA transcripts, was used to amplify TCR beta CDR3 regions. The primer set for the first-round RT-PCR of the TCR CDR3 was HTBI. MiXCR was run by TCRdb on the multiplex PCR reads, yielding one entry per CDR3 protein. The sample holds 45,000 to 50,000 distinct CDR3 sequences; over 45% are singletons and the top ten take roughly 32%. Sequencing used peripheral blood or thyroid tissue (not recorded which). The source of these receptors is a woman in her fifties or sixties with Graves' hyperthyroidism.

This clonotype has at least ten counts. The chain uses TRBV27 and TRBJ2-7; a possible D gene is TRBD1 (7 bases). This CDR3 region has 14 residues. Looked up from germline, CDR1 is MNHEY and CDR2 is SMNVEV (reference sequence). Between the trimmed V and J ends, which lost 2 bases and 5 bases, there was a span of 13 bases. The CDR3 reads CASSLRRGLNEQYF. The CDR3 DNA follows: TGTGCCAGCAGTTTAAGGAGGGGGCTTAACGAGCAGTACTTC.

The rearrangement links TRBV10-3 to TRBJ2-6, with 7 bases that match TRBD2. The CDR3 sequence is 14 residues long. CDR1 is ENHRY and CDR2 is SYGVKD in the germline V gene. Losses at the gene ends were 11 bases for V and 7 bases for J; bases not matched to a gene: 11. The CDR3 protein is CASDRGGSANVLTF. CDR3 nucleotide sequence: TGTGCCTCCGACCGCGGCGGGAGCGCCAACGTCCTGACTTTC.

The chain has TRBV15 and TRBJ2-5, with 14 bases aligning to TRBD2. With 3 bases clipped from V and 5 bases from J, the junction kept 2 bases outside the gene matches. The CDR3 has 15 residues. Germline values: CDR1 LNHNV, CDR2 YYDKDF (reference sequence). The CDR3 is CATSRTSGRVETQYF. The CDR3 DNA follows: TGTGCCACCAGCAGGACTAGCGGGAGGGTGGAGACCCAGTACTTC. Full variable domain (missing parts from reference TRBV15 and TRBJ2-5): DAMVIQNPRYQVTQFGKPVTLSCSQTLNHNVMYWYQQKSSQAPKLLFHYYDKDFNNEADTPDNFQSRRPNTSFCFLDIRSPGLGDTAMYLCATSRTSGRVETQYFGPGTRLLVL.

This clonotype has a count of ten or more. V and J are TRBV6-2 or TRBV6-3 and TRBJ1-1, with TRBD1 as a possible D gene (6 bases). V was trimmed by 7 bases and J by 4 bases, leaving 13 bases between them. This CDR3 has 13 residues. Germline CDR1 reads MNHEY; CDR2 reads SVGEGT. The CDR3, as DNA: TGTGCCAGCACAAGACAGGAGCTCACTGAAGCTTTCTTT. It yields the protein CASTRQELTEAFF.

This chain uses TRBV5-4 with TRBJ1-1, with 7 nucleotides matching TRBD1. This CDR3 is built from 12 residues. V lost 2 bases, J lost 5 bases, and 0 bases stayed unmatched. The germline V gene has CDR1 SGHNT and CDR2 YYREEE (reference sequence). CDR3 region: CASSLQGTEAFF. CDR3 sequence (DNA): TGTGCCAGCAGCTTACAGGGGACTGAAGCTTTCTTT.

To note about this clonotype: An end of the junction differs from the germline gene, which may be a read error. This chain connects TRBV10-3 to TRBJ2-6; 7 bases map to TRBD1. Germline values: CDR1 ENHRY, CDR2 SYGVKD. CDR3 length equals 13 residues. CDR3 residues: CAIRAAGGNVLTF. CDR3 nucleotides: TGTGCCATCAGGGCCGCAGGGGGCAACGTCCTGACTTTC.

This clonotype was recorded many times. The chain employs TRBV29-1 and TRBJ1-1; no firm D call. The CDR3 extends over 14 amino acids. V dropped 5 bases and J dropped 3 bases, with 16 bases sitting between them. The germline V gene encodes CDR1 SQVTM and CDR2 ANQGSEA. Here the CDR3 DNA reads TGCAGCGTTAGATCAGTAGGAGGGCACACTGAAGCTTTCTTT. Translated, it gives CSVRSVGGHTEAFF.

This clonotype was counted ten times or more. This chain joins TRBV20-1 and TRBJ1-2; unclear D gene. V was trimmed by 0 bases and J by 0 bases, leaving 14 bases between them. The CDR3 runs to 16 residues. Germline lookup yields CDR1 DFQATT and CDR2 SNEGSKA (reference sequence). CDR3: CSARDYWRGANYGYTF. CDR3 DNA: TGCAGTGCTAGAGATTATTGGCGGGGAGCTAACTATGGCTACACCTTC.

This clonotype was found many times. V and J are TRBV3-1 and TRBJ2-5; D unresolved. Trimming left V 0 bases short and J 3 bases short, with 11 bases between. The V gene's germline CDR1 is LGHDT and CDR2 YNNKEL (reference sequence). This CDR3 has 15 amino acids. CDR3 nucleotides: TGTGCCAGCAGCCAAGAGTCGCGGACCAAAGAGACCCAGTACTTC. It codes for CASSQESRTKETQYF.

Ten or more counts support this clonotype. Written as DNA, the CDR3 is TGTGCCAGCACAGGACAGTTCACAGATACGCAGTATTTT. Protein product: CASTGQFTDTQYF. V gene TRBV7-9 combines with J gene TRBJ2-3; tentatively, D is TRBD1 (6 bases). Germline V gene data show CDR1 as SEHNR and CDR2 as FQNEAQ (reference sequence). Trimming left V 7 bases short and J 2 bases short, with 10 bases between. The CDR3 contains 13 residues. Filled out from reference TRBV7-9 and TRBJ2-3, the complete variable domain reads DTGVSQNPRHKITKRGQNVTFRCDPISEHNRLYWYRQTLGQGPEFLTYFQNEAQLEKSRLLSDRFSAERPKGSFSTLEIQRTEQGDSAMYLCASTGQFTDTQYFGPGTRLTVL.

Many counts were recorded for this clonotype. The chain employs TRBV6-2 or TRBV6-3 and TRBJ1-1, with D perhaps matching TRBD1 (5 bases). This CDR3 contains 14 residues. CDR1 and CDR2 from the germline V gene are MNHEY and SVGEGT. V was trimmed by 6 bases and J by 2 bases, leaving 13 bases between them. CDR3 protein: CASRITGHNTEAFF. The CDR3 nucleotides are TGTGCCAGCAGGATTACCGGACACAACACTGAAGCTTTCTTT.

This clonotype occurred many times. A clone one base away is much larger, so this may be a read error. The chain combines TRBV29-1 with TRBJ1-5; possibly TRBD1 for D (5 bases). The V gene lost 6 bases and the J gene lost 6 bases, with 18 bases spanning the gap. CDR1 and CDR2 (germline): SQVTM, ANQGSEA. This CDR3 spans 14 amino acids. CDR3 sequence: CSVKGQGGSQPQHF. The CDR3, as DNA: TGCAGCGTCAAGGGGCAGGGAGGGAGTCAGCCCCAGCATTTT.

This clonotype came up many times. This rearrangement joins TRBV7-6 to TRBJ1-6; D call uncertain. The CDR3 is made up of 13 amino acids. Germline CDR1 and CDR2: SGHVS and FNYEAQ. The germline V and J ends were trimmed by 5 bases and 10 bases, with 12 bases remaining between them. CDR3 bases: TGTGCCAGCAGCCCGACGCAGCAGTCACCCCTCCACTTT. Its translation is CASSPTQQSPLHF.

This clonotype was seen many times. The chain combines TRBV20-1 with TRBJ2-7; 9 bases agree with TRBD2. Germline V gene lookup returns CDR1 DFQATT and CDR2 SNEGSKA (reference sequence). The CDR3 covers 14 residues. V was clipped by 6 bases and J by 0 bases; unmatched bases: 6. CDR3 in DNA: TGCAGTGCCCGTAGCGGGAGTGGCTCCTACGAGCAGTACTTC. This encodes CSARSGSGSYEQYF.

This clonotype was observed many times. The rearrangement links TRBV29-1 to TRBJ2-7; D possibly corresponds to TRBD2 (6 bases). Trimming removed 6 bases from V and 4 bases from J, with 13 bases in between. The germline CDR1 and CDR2 sequences are SQVTM and ANQGSEA. The CDR3 extends over 12 amino acids. In nucleotides, the CDR3 is TGCAGCGTGGGACTTTACCAATACGAGCAGTACTTC. It translates to CSVGLYQYEQYF.

In this sample, this clonotype turned up many times. The chain couples TRBV27 to TRBJ1-6, with unresolved D. The CDR3 contains 13 residues. Per germline, CDR1 MNHEY and CDR2 SMNVEV (reference sequence). Trimming took off 1 base at V and 9 bases at J, with 7 bases between the two ends. The CDR3 nucleotides read TGTGCCAGCAGTTTATATCCGGGTTCACCCCTCCACTTT. This codes for CASSLYPGSPLHF.

By sample fraction, this clonotype is medium-sized. V gene TRBV20-1 combines with J gene TRBJ2-5, with 8 nucleotides matching TRBD2. J lost 2 bases, V lost 1 base, and 3 bases had no gene match. The CDR3 sequence is 14 residues long. Germline CDR1 reads DFQATT; CDR2 reads SNEGSKA (reference sequence). CDR3 amino acids: CSARASSGQETQYF. The CDR3 DNA reads TGCAGTGCTAGAGCCTCTAGCGGGCAAGAGACCCAGTACTTC.

Points on this clonotype: At one of its ends the junction is not consistent with the germline gene, which may arise from a read error. The chain uses TRBV5-5 and TRBJ2-7; the match to TRBD1 covers 8 bases. The CDR3 runs 12 residues. Germline assignment: CDR1 SGHKS and CDR2 YYEKEE (reference sequence). The CDR3 spells CASSQQGGEQYF. The CDR3 coding sequence is TGCGCCAGCAGCCAACAGGGGGGCGAGCAGTACTTC. Variable domain in full (rest from reference TRBV5-5 and TRBJ2-7): DAGVTQSPTHLIKTRGQQVTLRCSPISGHKSVSWYQQVLGQGPQFIFQYYEKEERGRGNFPDRFSARQFPNYSSELNVNALLLGDSALYLCASSQQGGEQYFGPGTRLTVT.

This clonotype occurred many times. This rearrangement joins TRBV10-3 to TRBJ1-6, with a possible D match to TRBD1 (5 bases). Germline V gives CDR1 ENHRY, CDR2 SYGVKD. The CDR3 runs to 14 residues. V lost 3 bases and J lost 5, with 8 bases in between. As DNA, the CDR3 is TGTGCCATCAGTGAAGGCAGGGATAATTCACCCCTCCACTTT. Translating gives CAISEGRDNSPLHF.

The genes are TRBV5-1 and TRBJ2-7; D may be TRBD2 (5 bases). This CDR3 spans 14 amino acids. Trimming shortened V by 5 bases and J by 3 bases, and 15 bases separated the two germline ends. Germline V gives CDR1 SGHRS, CDR2 YFSETQ. CDR3 protein: CASREPERHYEQYF. In DNA form, the CDR3 reads TGCGCCAGCAGGGAGCCGGAGCGGCACTACGAGCAGTACTTC.

This clonotype was counted ten times or more. The V gene is TRBV7-9, the J gene TRBJ1-5, with no clear D. Germline V gene data show CDR1 as SEHNR and CDR2 as FQNEAQ (reference sequence). CDR3 length: 13 residues. V gave up 1 base and J gave up 5 bases, with 6 bases separating them. The CDR3 spells CASSLEADQPQHF. The CDR3 DNA is TGTGCCAGCAGCTTAGAGGCGGATCAGCCCCAGCATTTT.

The J gene is TRBJ2-5, the V gene TRBV20-1, with TRBD2 as a possible D gene (5 bases). The CDR3 consists of 14 residues. Germline values: CDR1 DFQATT, CDR2 SNEGSKA (reference sequence). Trimming pared 0 bases from V and 5 bases from J, leaving 13 bases between. The CDR3 nucleotides read TGCAGTGCTAGAGATCGTGGGAGAATGGAGACCCAGTACTTC. Encoded protein: CSARDRGRMETQYF.

V is TRBV20-1 and J is TRBJ1-3; possible D gene TRBD1, 5 bases. From germline, CDR1 is DFQATT and CDR2 SNEGSKA (reference sequence). Trimming shortened V by 1 base and J by 9 bases, and 13 bases separated the two germline ends. This CDR3 comprises 13 residues. CDR3 bases: TGCAGTGCTAGAGTCAGGGTTGGGAGCACCATATATTTT. It is translated as CSARVRVGSTIYF.

The DNA of the CDR3 is TGTGCCAGCAGCAAGCGGGACGGGACAGGGAGGAAACTGTTTTTT. The encoded protein is CASSKRDGTGRKLFF. The J gene is TRBJ1-4, the V gene TRBV7-9; 9 bases agree with TRBD1. The CDR3 is made up of 15 amino acids. The germline gives CDR1 SEHNR, CDR2 FQNEAQ (reference sequence). V trimming: 5 bases; J trimming: 11 bases; junction bases outside the gene matches: 12.

The V gene is TRBV15, the J gene TRBJ1-1, with D maybe TRBD1 (6 bases). The CDR3 is 14 residues long. Germline V CDR1 and CDR2: LNHNV, YYDKDF (reference sequence). With 3 bases removed from V and 8 bases from J, the gap between germline ends came to 16 bases. The CDR3 here is CATSSQGGRPEAFF. The CDR3 bases are TGTGCCACCAGCAGCCAAGGGGGTAGGCCGGAAGCTTTCTTT.

This clonotype appeared many times. This chain uses TRBV2 with TRBJ1-1, with 9 positions matching TRBD1. Germline V gives CDR1 SNHLY, CDR2 FYNNEI. The CDR3 runs 14 residues. The ends lost 5 bases at V and 4 bases at J; junction bases unmatched: 5. In DNA form, the CDR3 reads TGTGCCAGCAGTTGGGACAGGGTGGGCACTGAAGCTTTCTTT. Protein product: CASSWDRVGTEAFF.

The CDR3 DNA reads TGCAGTGCTGCTACTGAGACCCAGTACTTC. Its translation is CSAATETQYF. This chain uses TRBV20-1 with TRBJ2-5; D gene unclear. Trimming took 5 bases from V and 5 from J, leaving 6 bases between them. This CDR3 contains 10 residues. CDR1 DFQATT and CDR2 SNEGSKA come from the germline V gene (reference sequence).

This clonotype was counted ten times or more. The chain combines TRBV10-1 with TRBJ1-1; D remains ambiguous. V was cut by 3 bases and J by 11 bases, with 10 bases left in between. CDR3 length: 11 residues. Germline assignment: CDR1 WNHNN and CDR2 SYGVQD (reference sequence). CDR3 sequence reads: CASSDGSVAFF. In DNA form, the CDR3 reads TGCGCCAGCAGTGACGGGAGCGTGGCTTTCTTT.

This clonotype was counted ten times or more. The chain carries TRBV25-1 and TRBJ1-1; 9 bases line up with TRBD1. CDR1 is MGHDK, CDR2 SYGVNS, per germline. The CDR3 loop spans 16 amino acids. V lost 3 bases, J lost 1 base, and 6 bases stayed unmatched. The CDR3, as DNA: TGTGCCAGCAGTGACCGGGACAGGGCAAGGAACACTGAAGCTTTCTTT. This encodes CASSDRDRARNTEAFF.

This clonotype was counted many times. V and J are TRBV9 and TRBJ1-3, with D hard to call. The CDR3 runs to 14 residues. Germline loops: CDR1 SGDLS, CDR2 YYNGEE. V lost 4 bases to trimming and J lost 0 bases, with 8 bases between them. The CDR3 loop is CASSPSHSGNTIYF. The CDR3 region has the DNA TGTGCCAGCAGCCCCTCGCACTCTGGAAACACCATATATTTT.

The rearrangement links TRBV20-1 to TRBJ2-5, with 8 bases lining up with TRBD2. Germline CDR1 is DFQATT and CDR2 is SNEGSKA (reference sequence). The CDR3 runs 15 residues. V shed 0 bases and J 1 base; nucleotides not matched to a gene: 4. CDR3 coding DNA: TGCAGTGCTAGAGATGTAGCGGGATCCCAAGAGACCCAGTACTTC. It codes for CSARDVAGSQETQYF.